This T cell receptor beta chain was documented in a study of shared clonotypes between healthy human individuals. A split of CD4+ cells into CD45RA+ naive and CD45RA-negative memory subsets was performed. Concerning this clone: The antigen is not known. The sample holds other DNA sequences that translate to the same CDR3.

Study-wide results and caveats: Genetic and exposure-history diversity was limited by the few donors. In the sorted subsets, rarefaction showed sequencing was incomplete despite large depth.

Per the original methods: Filtering of immunoSEQ junctional sequences could not match full-length read filtering. Method: immunoSEQ multiplex PCR; TCRdb's copy keeps in-frame clones and lacks some. From that table come the V and J calls and clone size; the DNA was used to work out D and trimming. This table has about 2.4 million clones, just over 90% appearing once. CDR1 SGHRS and CDR2 YFSETQ come from the germline V gene. This CDR3 is built from 15 residues. V dropped 3 bases and J dropped 0; count of bases not matched to a gene: 2. This sequence joins TRBV5-1 and TRBJ1-3; 8 bases agree with TRBD1. The sequence was collected from a man younger than 35 in good health. The specimen sequenced was naive CD4+ T cells sorted from blood. Subset specified: CD45RA+ positively selected. The CDR3 spells CASSSGGHSGNTIYF. CDR3 DNA sequence: TGCGCCAGCAGCTCAGGGGGCCACTCTGGAAACACCATATATTTT.